This TCR beta chain was captured by sequencing in a study of shared clonotypes between healthy human individuals. The study, taken as a whole, reports: Sharing across four donors was highest in naive CD4 (around 5%) and lowest in memory CD8 (roughly 0.4%).

The CDR3 is made up of 15 amino acids. Germline CDR1 reads MNHNY; CDR2 reads SVGAGI (reference sequence). V lost 0 bases to trimming and J lost 4 bases, with 10 bases between them. Some clones are missing from TCRdb's copy, which holds only in-frame ones; the method was immunoSEQ multiplex PCR. The table includes 700,000 or so clones, roughly 70% detected once. With regard to this clone: Antigen: not known. Additional DNA sequences in this sample encode the identical CDR3.

This chain joins TRBV6-6 and TRBJ1-5; D is possibly TRBD1 (5 bases). This clonotype originated in a woman aged 25-40 years in good health. Sample: memory CD4+ T cells sorted from blood. Subset in this sample: CD45RA-negative fraction. The CDR3: CASSYSIGGNQPQHF. CDR3 sequence (DNA): TGTGCCAGCAGTTACTCGATCGGGGGGAATCAGCCCCAGCATTTT.